The rows below give T cell receptor beta chains drawn from one sample of a study of CXCR3-negative and CXCR3-positive naive CD8 T cells. TCRdb re-called the 5' RACE reads and gives one entry per CDR3 protein, without DNA. This listing includes roughly 6,000 distinct CDR3 sequences. Sequencing was carried out using naive CXCR3+ CD8+ T cells from blood. All receptors derive from a human donor in good health. Some clones in this sample may be carry-over from other donors' samples. CDR3s include the opening cysteine and the closing phenylalanine or tryptophan. Fields, in order: clone size, CDR3 length, J gene, V gene, CDR3 protein. Rows give clone size only sometimes, using once, few, many, or a class for an expanded clone.

clone size: .
CDR3 length: 15
J gene: TRBJ2-5
V gene: TRBV7-2
CDR3 protein: CASSAGVGEQETQYF

clone size: .
CDR3 length: 16
J gene: TRBJ2-2
V gene: TRBV9
CDR3 protein: CASSRGASGYTGELFF

clone size: .
CDR3 length: 13
J gene: TRBJ1-5
V gene: TRBV7-9
CDR3 protein: CASSEAGGQPQHF

clone size: medium-sized
CDR3 length: 12
J gene: TRBJ1-1
V gene: TRBV6-2/TRBV6-3
CDR3 protein: CASSYPPTEAFF

clone size: .
CDR3 length: 16
J gene: TRBJ1-1
V gene: TRBV7-2
CDR3 protein: CASSFPPRGANTQAFF

clone size: .
CDR3 length: 13
J gene: TRBJ1-1
V gene: TRBV7-2
CDR3 protein: CASSTGGGTEAFF

clone size: .
CDR3 length: 12
J gene: TRBJ2-1
V gene: TRBV29-1
CDR3 protein: CSVEGRHNEQFF

clone size: medium-sized
CDR3 length: 12
J gene: TRBJ1-2
V gene: TRBV9
CDR3 protein: CASSVGKGGYTF

clone size: .
CDR3 length: 15
J gene: TRBJ1-1
V gene: TRBV27
CDR3 protein: CASSPYPGSNTEAFF

clone size: .
CDR3 length: 14
J gene: TRBJ2-1
V gene: TRBV29-1
CDR3 protein: CSVEDGGDHNEQFF

clone size: medium-sized
CDR3 length: 14
J gene: TRBJ1-1
V gene: TRBV20-1
CDR3 protein: CSAREARGITEAFF

clone size: .
CDR3 length: 12
J gene: TRBJ2-1
V gene: TRBV6-2/TRBV6-3
CDR3 protein: CASSYRPHEEFF

clone size: .
CDR3 length: 13
J gene: TRBJ1-1
V gene: TRBV2
CDR3 protein: CASSESVGTEAFF

clone size: medium-sized
CDR3 length: 17
J gene: TRBJ1-5
V gene: TRBV15
CDR3 protein: CATSSPGLGGYNQPQHF

clone size: medium-sized
CDR3 length: 15
J gene: TRBJ2-1
V gene: TRBV15
CDR3 protein: CATSEEYSSYNEQFF

clone size: medium-sized
CDR3 length: 17
J gene: TRBJ1-2
V gene: TRBV7-2
CDR3 protein: CASSTITGGLDTYGYTF

clone size: .
CDR3 length: 16
J gene: TRBJ2-7
V gene: TRBV5-1
CDR3 protein: CASSRPSGTSRYEQYF

clone size: medium-sized
CDR3 length: 16
J gene: TRBJ2-1
V gene: TRBV5-1
CDR3 protein: CASSATGTSGSDEQFF

clone size: .
CDR3 length: 21
J gene: TRBJ2-1
V gene: TRBV4-3
CDR3 protein: CASSQDNFIRGPLEKGNEQFF

clone size: medium-sized
CDR3 length: 15
J gene: TRBJ2-5
V gene: TRBV29-1
CDR3 protein: CSVALWDRGKETQYF

clone size: .
CDR3 length: 17
J gene: TRBJ2-5
V gene: TRBV21-1
CDR3 protein: CASSAGSSGRGGETQYF

clone size: medium-sized
CDR3 length: 16
J gene: TRBJ2-3
V gene: TRBV3-1
CDR3 protein: CASSQGVIGAADTQYF

clone size: .
CDR3 length: 15
J gene: TRBJ2-7
V gene: TRBV7-6
CDR3 protein: CASSSGQGPSYEQYF

clone size: .
CDR3 length: 18
J gene: TRBJ2-7
V gene: TRBV2
CDR3 protein: CANTTEGHPARISYEQYF

clone size: medium-sized
CDR3 length: 16
J gene: TRBJ2-7
V gene: TRBV4-3
CDR3 protein: CASSQDGWQGAYEQYF

clone size: .
CDR3 length: 14
J gene: TRBJ2-3
V gene: TRBV9
CDR3 protein: CASSEAGSTDTQYF

clone size: medium-sized
CDR3 length: 15
J gene: TRBJ2-7
V gene: TRBV3-1
CDR3 protein: CASSQPSVTGYEQYF

clone size: .
CDR3 length: 16
J gene: TRBJ2-3
V gene: TRBV9
CDR3 protein: CASSPSGLLLRDTQYF

clone size: .
CDR3 length: 14
J gene: TRBJ2-7
V gene: TRBV3-1
CDR3 protein: CASSQGAGGYEQYF

clone size: medium-sized
CDR3 length: 14
J gene: TRBJ2-1
V gene: TRBV11-2
CDR3 protein: CASSLGGTYNEQFF

clone size: .
CDR3 length: 15
J gene: TRBJ2-7
V gene: TRBV7-6
CDR3 protein: CASSPPGTGNYEQYF

clone size: .
CDR3 length: 15
J gene: TRBJ2-5
V gene: TRBV18
CDR3 protein: CASSPRDRGQETQYF

clone size: .
CDR3 length: 16
J gene: TRBJ2-5
V gene: TRBV3-1
CDR3 protein: CASSQETGLAQETQYF

clone size: .
CDR3 length: 15
J gene: TRBJ2-7
V gene: TRBV5-4
CDR3 protein: CASSFLAGAIYEQYF

clone size: medium-sized
CDR3 length: 12
J gene: TRBJ1-2
V gene: TRBV29-1
CDR3 protein: CSVEGRGGGYTF

clone size: .
CDR3 length: 15
J gene: TRBJ2-3
V gene: TRBV5-1
CDR3 protein: CASSILAGGPDTQYF